These T cell receptor beta chains were read from a single sample in a study of metastatic and nonmetastatic thyroid tumors. TCRdb re-clonotyped the PCR reads via MiXCR. This table holds 6,600 or so clones, around a third found once. The sequenced material came from tumor tissue. These TCRs come from a female donor with papillary thyroid cancer or a benign thyroid nodule (not recorded which). Some clones in this sample may be carry-over from other donors' samples. The CDR3 runs from the conserved cysteine through the conserved F or W. D genes are given only for firm matches. Expanded clones get a size class; other rows say once, few or many, or leave the size out.

CDR3 protein,CDR3 DNA,clone size,D gene,V gene,J gene
CASREEADTGALFF,TGTGCAAGCAGGGAAGAAGCTGACACCGGGGCGCTGTTTTTT,once,.,TRBV2,TRBJ2-2
CASSLGGGQVYEQYF,TGTGCCAGCAGCTTAGGTGGTGGACAGGTCTACGAGCAGTACTTC,.,TRBD1,TRBV7-2,TRBJ2-7
CATSDSTYEQYF,TGTGCCACCTCGGACAGTACCTACGAGCAGTACTTC,.,.,TRBV19,TRBJ2-7
CIFVLVVPGIVGEKSYEQYF,.,few,.,TRBV7-5,TRBJ2-7
CSAWAGDNSPLHF,TGCAGTGCGTGGGCGGGGGATAATTCACCCCTCCACTTT,.,.,TRBV20-1,TRBJ1-6
CASSPKLAGGLYEQYF,TGTGCCAGCAGTCCCAAACTAGCGGGAGGACTCTACGAGCAGTACTTC,few,TRBD2,TRBV27,TRBJ2-7
CASSLLAVATDTQYF,TGTGCCAGCAGCTTATTGGCGGTAGCCACAGATACGCAGTATTTT,medium-sized,.,TRBV7-3,TRBJ2-3
CASSLTGGPENEQFF,TGTGCCAGCAGCTTAACGGGGGGCCCCGAAAATGAGCAGTTCTTC,.,.,TRBV7-3,TRBJ2-1
CASMTQGVSREGYTF,TGTGCCAGCATGACCCAGGGGGTCTCCCGTGAAGGCTACACCTTC,many,TRBD1,TRBV28,TRBJ1-2
CASSDVAGVEENIQYF,TGCGCCAGCAGTGACGTAGCGGGAGTTGAGGAAAACATTCAGTACTTC,many,TRBD2,TRBV10-2,TRBJ2-4
CASSLNSNTEAFF,TGTGCCAGTAGTCTAAACTCGAACACTGAAGCTTTCTTT,few,.,TRBV19,TRBJ1-1
CSAIGTGATGELFF,TGCAGTGCTATTGGGACAGGGGCCACCGGGGAGCTGTTTTTT,medium-sized,TRBD1,TRBV20-1,TRBJ2-2
CASQRDYSNQPQHF,TGTGCCAGCCAAAGGGACTATAGCAATCAGCCCCAGCATTTT,few,.,TRBV6-2/TRBV6-3,TRBJ1-5
CSAALDAEEPQHF,TGCAGTGCTGCCCTGGACGCCGAAGAGCCCCAGCATTTT,.,.,TRBV20-1,TRBJ1-5
CASSLDLADTGELFF,TGCGCCAGCAGCTTGGACCTAGCGGACACCGGGGAGCTGTTTTTT,.,TRBD2,TRBV5-1,TRBJ2-2
CASSLTERYTGELFF,TGCGCCAGCAGCTTGACAGAAAGGTACACCGGGGAGCTGTTTTTT,.,.,TRBV5-1,TRBJ2-2
CSAQSWRNYNEQFF,TGCAGTGCTCAAAGCTGGAGGAACTACAATGAGCAGTTCTTC,many,.,TRBV20-1,TRBJ2-1
CASSQHPGLAATTDTQYF,TGCGCCAGCAGCCAACACCCGGGACTAGCTGCTACCACAGATACGCAGTATTTT,.,TRBD2,TRBV4-1,TRBJ2-3
CASSQTGLGSPLHF,TGTGCCAGCAGCCAGACAGGGTTGGGTTCACCCCTCCACTTT,.,TRBD1,TRBV5-6,TRBJ1-6
CASSPGQGGTGELFF,TGTGCCAGCAGCCCAGGACAGGGTGGCACCGGGGAGCTGTTTTTT,medium-sized,TRBD1,TRBV11-2,TRBJ2-2
CASSTSGGYTF,TGTGCCAGCAGCACGTCGGGTGGCTACACCTTC,few,.,TRBV12-3/TRBV12-4,TRBJ1-2
CASSLTTGGSDTQYF,TGTGCCAGCAGCTTAACAACGGGAGGTTCGGATACGCAGTATTTT,.,TRBD2,TRBV7-3,TRBJ2-3
CATSDSETNTGELFF,TGTGCCACCAGTGATTCTGAAACGAACACCGGGGAGCTGTTTTTT,few,.,TRBV24-1,TRBJ2-2